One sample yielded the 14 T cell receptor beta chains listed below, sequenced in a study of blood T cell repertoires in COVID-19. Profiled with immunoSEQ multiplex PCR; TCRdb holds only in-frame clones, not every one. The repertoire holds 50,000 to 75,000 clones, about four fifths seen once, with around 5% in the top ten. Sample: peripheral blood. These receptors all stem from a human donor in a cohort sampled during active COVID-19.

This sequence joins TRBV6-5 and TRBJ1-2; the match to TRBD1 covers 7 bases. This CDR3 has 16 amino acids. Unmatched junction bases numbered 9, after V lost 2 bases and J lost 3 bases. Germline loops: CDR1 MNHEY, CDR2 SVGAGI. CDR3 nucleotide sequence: TGTGCCAGCAGTTACACACGACAGGGAATATACTATGGCTACACCTTC. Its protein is CASSYTRQGIYYGYTF.

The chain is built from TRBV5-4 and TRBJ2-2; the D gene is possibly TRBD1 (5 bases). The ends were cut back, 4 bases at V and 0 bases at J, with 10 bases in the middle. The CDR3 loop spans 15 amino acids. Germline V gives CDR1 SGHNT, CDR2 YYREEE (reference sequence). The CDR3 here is CASSPGLSNTGELFF. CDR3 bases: TGTGCCAGCAGCCCAGGGTTATCGAACACCGGGGAGCTGTTTTTT. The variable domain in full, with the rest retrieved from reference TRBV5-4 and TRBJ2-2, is ETGVTQSPTHLIKTRGQQVTLRCSSQSGHNTVSWYQQALGQGPQFIFQYYREEENGRGNFPPRFSGLQFPNYSSELNVNALELDDSALYLCASSPGLSNTGELFFGEGSRLTVL.

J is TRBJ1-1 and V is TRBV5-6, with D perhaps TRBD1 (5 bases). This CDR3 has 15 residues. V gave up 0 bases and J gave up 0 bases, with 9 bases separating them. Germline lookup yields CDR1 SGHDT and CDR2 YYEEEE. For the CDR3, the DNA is TGTGCCAGCAGCTTGGGCGGGGGTGTGAACACTGAAGCTTTCTTT. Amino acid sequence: CASSLGGGVNTEAFF.

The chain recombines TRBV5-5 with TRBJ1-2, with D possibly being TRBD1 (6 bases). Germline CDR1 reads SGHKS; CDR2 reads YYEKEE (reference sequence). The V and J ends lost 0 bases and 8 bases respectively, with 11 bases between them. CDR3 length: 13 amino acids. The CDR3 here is CASSLVSGEGYTF. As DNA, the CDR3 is TGTGCCAGCAGCTTGGTGTCAGGGGAAGGCTACACCTTC.

CDR3 loop: CASSLGQGQETQYF. The CDR3 DNA is TGTGCCAGCAGCTTGGGACAGGGGCAAGAGACCCAGTACTTC. The chain has TRBV7-9 and TRBJ2-5, with TRBD1 matching over 10 bases. Germline V lookup: CDR1 SEHNR, CDR2 FQNEAQ (reference sequence). CDR3 length equals 14 residues. The V gene end was trimmed by 3 bases and the J gene end by 2 bases; junction bases not matched to a gene: 0.

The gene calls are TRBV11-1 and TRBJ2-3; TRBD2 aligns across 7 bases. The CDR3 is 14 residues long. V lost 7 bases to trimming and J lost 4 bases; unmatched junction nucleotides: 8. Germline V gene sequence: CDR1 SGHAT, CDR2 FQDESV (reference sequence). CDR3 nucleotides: TGTGCCAGCACCAGCGGGGAAGTATCAGATACGCAGTATTTT. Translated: CASTSGEVSDTQYF.

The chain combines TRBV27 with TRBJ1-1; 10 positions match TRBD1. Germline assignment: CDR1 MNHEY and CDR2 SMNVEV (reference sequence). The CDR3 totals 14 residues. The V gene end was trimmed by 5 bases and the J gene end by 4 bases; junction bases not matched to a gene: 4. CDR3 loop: CASSPRTGGTEAFF. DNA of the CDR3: TGTGCCAGCAGTCCCCGGACAGGGGGCACTGAAGCTTTCTTT.

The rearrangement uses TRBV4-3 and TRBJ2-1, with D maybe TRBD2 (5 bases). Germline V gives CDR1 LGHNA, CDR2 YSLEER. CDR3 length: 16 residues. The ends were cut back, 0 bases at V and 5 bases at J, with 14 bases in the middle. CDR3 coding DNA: TGCGCCAGCAGCCAAGATCAGGCGGGTGGAGACAATGAGCAGTTCTTC. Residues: CASSQDQAGGDNEQFF.

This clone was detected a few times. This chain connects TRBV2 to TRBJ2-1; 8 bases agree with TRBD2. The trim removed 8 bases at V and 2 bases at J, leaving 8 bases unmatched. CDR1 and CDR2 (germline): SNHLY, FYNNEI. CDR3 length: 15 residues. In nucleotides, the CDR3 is TGTGCCAGCCAAGGCGCGGGGGGAACCTACAATGAGCAGTTCTTC. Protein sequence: CASQGAGGTYNEQFF.

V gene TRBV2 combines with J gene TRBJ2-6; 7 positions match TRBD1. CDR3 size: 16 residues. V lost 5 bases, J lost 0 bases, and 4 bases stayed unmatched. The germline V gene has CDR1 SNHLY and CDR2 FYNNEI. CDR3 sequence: CASSRQGTSGANVLTF. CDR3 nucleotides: TGTGCCAGCAGTCGACAGGGAACCTCTGGGGCCAACGTCCTGACTTTC.

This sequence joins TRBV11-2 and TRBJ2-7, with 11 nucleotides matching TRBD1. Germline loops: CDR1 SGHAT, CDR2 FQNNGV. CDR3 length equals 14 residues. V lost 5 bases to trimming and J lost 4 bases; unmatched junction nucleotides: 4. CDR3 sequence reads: CASSRTGGSYEQYF. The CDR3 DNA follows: TGTGCCAGCAGCCGGACAGGGGGCAGTTACGAGCAGTACTTC.

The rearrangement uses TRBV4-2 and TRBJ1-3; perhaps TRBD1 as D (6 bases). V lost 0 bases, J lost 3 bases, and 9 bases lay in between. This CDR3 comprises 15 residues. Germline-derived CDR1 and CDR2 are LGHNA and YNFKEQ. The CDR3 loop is CASSQERTDGNTIYF. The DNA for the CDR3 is TGTGCCAGCAGCCAAGAAAGGACAGATGGAAACACCATATATTTT.

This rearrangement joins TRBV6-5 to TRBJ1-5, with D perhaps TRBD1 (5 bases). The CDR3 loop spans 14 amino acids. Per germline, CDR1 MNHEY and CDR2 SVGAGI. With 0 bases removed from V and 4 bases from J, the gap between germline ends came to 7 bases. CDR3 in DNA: TGTGCCAGCAGTTACTCCGGGGGGAATCAGCCCCAGCATTTT. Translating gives CASSYSGGNQPQHF.

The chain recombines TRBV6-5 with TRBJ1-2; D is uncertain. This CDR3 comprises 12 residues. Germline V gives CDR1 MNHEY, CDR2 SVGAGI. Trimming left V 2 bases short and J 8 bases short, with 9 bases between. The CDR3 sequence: CASSYAPGGYTF. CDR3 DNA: TGTGCCAGCAGTTACGCACCGGGGGGCTACACCTTC.